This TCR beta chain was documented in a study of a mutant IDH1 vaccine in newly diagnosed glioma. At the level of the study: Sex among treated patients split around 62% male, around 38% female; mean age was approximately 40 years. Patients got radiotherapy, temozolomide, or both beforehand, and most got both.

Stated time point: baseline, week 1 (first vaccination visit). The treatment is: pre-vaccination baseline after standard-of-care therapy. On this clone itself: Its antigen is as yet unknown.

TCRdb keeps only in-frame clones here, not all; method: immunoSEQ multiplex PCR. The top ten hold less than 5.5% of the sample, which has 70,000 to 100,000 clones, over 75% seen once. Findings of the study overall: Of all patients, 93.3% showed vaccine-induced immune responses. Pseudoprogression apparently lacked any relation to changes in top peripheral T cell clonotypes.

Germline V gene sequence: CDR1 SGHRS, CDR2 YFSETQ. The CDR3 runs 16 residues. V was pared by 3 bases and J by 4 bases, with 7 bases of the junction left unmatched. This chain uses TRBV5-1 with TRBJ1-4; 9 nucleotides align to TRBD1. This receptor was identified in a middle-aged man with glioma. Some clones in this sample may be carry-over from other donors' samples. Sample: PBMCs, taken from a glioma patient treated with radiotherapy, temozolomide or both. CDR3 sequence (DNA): TGCGCCAGCAGCTCATTACAGGGGGCGGGTAATGAAAAACTGTTTTTT. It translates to CASSSLQGAGNEKLFF.